These 5 T cell receptor beta chains were sequenced from one sample in a study of cytomegalovirus exposure and HLA in healthy donors. It was with 60 Vbeta and 13 Jbeta primers that the PCR ran. Profiled with immunoSEQ multiplex PCR; TCRdb holds only in-frame clones, not every one. Of some 110,000 clones in the sample, roughly 82% were seen once. Source material: PBMCs. The receptors shown here come from a woman between 45 and 65 years old in good health and CMV-seropositive.

The V and J genes are TRBV27 and TRBJ2-1; 9 bases are a match to TRBD1. Looked up from germline, CDR1 is MNHEY and CDR2 is SMNVEV (reference sequence). The CDR3 totals 15 residues. Unmatched junction bases numbered 5, after V lost 3 bases and J lost 5 bases. CDR3: CASSFWDRVDNEQFF. The CDR3, as DNA: TGTGCCAGCAGTTTTTGGGACAGGGTAGACAATGAGCAGTTCTTC.

This rearrangement joins TRBV5-6 to TRBJ1-5, with D maybe TRBD1 (6 bases). Germline V gene lookup returns CDR1 SGHDT and CDR2 YYEEEE. This CDR3 region has 14 residues. Trimming removed 4 bases from V and 6 bases from J, with 14 bases in between. CDR3 coding DNA: TGTGCCAGCAGCCTTGGACAGAGGATTCAGCCCCAGCATTTT. It specifies CASSLGQRIQPQHF. The complete variable domain, with remaining parts taken from reference TRBV5-6 and TRBJ1-5, reads DAGVTQSPTHLIKTRGQQVTLRCSPKSGHDTVSWYQQALGQGPQFIFQYYEEEERQRGNFPDRFSGHQFPNYSSELNVNALLLGDSALYLCASSLGQRIQPQHFGDGTRLSIL.

CDR3 nucleotides: TGTGCCAGCAGCTTTGGGCTAGCGGGGGTCCCGCAGTATTTT. The encoded protein is CASSFGLAGVPQYF. V gene TRBV7-3 combines with J gene TRBJ2-3; 10 bases are shared with TRBD2. This CDR3 is built from 14 residues. Trimming cost V 3 bases and J 10 bases; bases outside gene matches: 7. The germline V gene has CDR1 SGHTA and CDR2 FQGTGA. The full variable domain, with the rest looked up from reference TRBV7-3 and TRBJ2-3, is GAGVSQTPSNKVTEKGKYVELRCDPISGHTALYWYRQSLGQGPEFLIYFQGTGAADDSGLPNDRFFAVRPEGSVSTLKIQRTERGDSAVYLCASSFGLAGVPQYFGPGTRLTVL.

This chain joins TRBV7-2 and TRBJ2-7; 9 nucleotides align to TRBD2. V lost 1 base, J lost 4 bases, and 8 bases stayed unmatched. Germline V CDR1 and CDR2: SGHTA, FQGNSA. The CDR3 loop spans 16 amino acids. The CDR3 DNA follows: TGTGCCAGCAGCTTAGAGCTTAGCGGGGGTGGGTACGAGCAGTACTTC. Protein sequence: CASSLELSGGGYEQYF.

This rearrangement joins TRBV5-1 to TRBJ1-6; 8 bases align to TRBD1. The germline V gene encodes CDR1 SGHRS and CDR2 YFSETQ. Trimming cost V 0 bases and J 7 bases; bases outside gene matches: 9. The CDR3 length is 17 residues. The CDR3 DNA reads as TGCGCCAGCAGCTTGGATACCGGGACAGGATCGAATTCACCCCTCCACTTT. Translating gives CASSLDTGTGSNSPLHF. Using reference TRBV5-1 and TRBJ1-6 for the parts outside the CDR3, the full variable domain is KAGVTQTPRYLIKTRGQQVTLSCSPISGHRSVSWYQQTPGQGLQFLFEYFSETQRNKGNFPGRFSGRQFSNSRSEMNVSTLELGDSALYLCASSLDTGTGSNSPLHFGNGTRLTVT.